This TCR beta chain is drawn from a study of cytomegalovirus exposure and HLA in healthy donors. Points from the study as a whole: Most likely, a cluster of highly shared sequence variants arose as a sequencing artifact. The availability of immune exposure information extended only to CMV serostatus. Researchers reported in a later analysis that common viral pathogens appeared linked to several top clusters.

Vbeta (60) and Jbeta (13) primers were used in the PCR. In the authors' workflow: An analysis performed later counted 60 million to 90 million unique TCR beta chains (approximately 10 million of them shared). Only in-frame clones appear in the TCRdb table, and some are missing; sequencing was by immunoSEQ multiplex PCR. For V, J and clone size, that table is used; D and trimming come from the DNA. Its table lists under 95,000 clones. On this clone: Its antigen is undetermined.

Germline values: CDR1 SGHTA, CDR2 FQGNSA. This CDR3 contains 13 residues. V lost 2 bases to trimming and J lost 4 bases, with 9 bases between them. This clonotype was sampled from a man in his fifties or sixties in good health and CMV-seronegative. The V call is TRBV7-2, the J call TRBJ2-7; D not resolved. The sample comprised PBMCs. CDR3 nucleotide sequence: TGTGCCAGCAGCTTAATGGCAGAATACGAGCAGTACTTC. This translates into CASSLMAEYEQYF.